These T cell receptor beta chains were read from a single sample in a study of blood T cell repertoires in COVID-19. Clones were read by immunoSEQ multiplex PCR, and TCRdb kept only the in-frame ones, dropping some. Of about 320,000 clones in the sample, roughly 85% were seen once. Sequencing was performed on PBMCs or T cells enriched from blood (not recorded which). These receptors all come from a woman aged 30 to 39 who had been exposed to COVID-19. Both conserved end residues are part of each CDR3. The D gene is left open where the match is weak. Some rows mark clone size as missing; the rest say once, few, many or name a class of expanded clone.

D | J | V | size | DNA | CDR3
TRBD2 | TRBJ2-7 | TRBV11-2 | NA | TGTGCCAGCAGCTTAGAAGGTAGCGGGGGTCTGGAGCAGTACTTC | CASSLEGSGGLEQYF
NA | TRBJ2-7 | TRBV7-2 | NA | TGTGCCAGCAGCTACCGCGACTCTTATTACGAGCAGTACTTC | CASSYRDSYYEQYF
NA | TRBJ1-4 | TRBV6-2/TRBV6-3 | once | TGTGCCAGCAGTTACCGCCGGTCGGTTAATGAAAAACTGTTTTTT | CASSYRRSVNEKLFF
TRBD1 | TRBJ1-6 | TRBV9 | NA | TGTGCCAGCAGCGTCCGACAGGGAAATTCACCCCTCCACTTT | CASSVRQGNSPLHF
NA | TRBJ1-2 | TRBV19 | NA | TGTGCCAGTTCAATTTATTCTGGACAGCGCTATGGCTACACCTTC | CASSIYSGQRYGYTF
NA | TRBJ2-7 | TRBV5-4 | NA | TGTGCCAGCAGCTTGGCCTTAGTGAGGGACGAGCAGTACTTC | CASSLALVRDEQYF
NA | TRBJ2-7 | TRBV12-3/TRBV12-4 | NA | TGTGCCAGCAGTTCGAAACAGGGTGGCGAGCAGTACTTC | CASSSKQGGEQYF
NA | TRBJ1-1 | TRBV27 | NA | TGTGCCAGCAGTTATGGAGGAGGCGGCCTCATGAACACTGAAGCTTTCTTT | CASSYGGGGLMNTEAFF
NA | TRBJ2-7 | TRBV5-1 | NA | TGCGCCAGCAGCTCCCGGGACACTACCTACGAGCAGTACTTC | CASSSRDTTYEQYF
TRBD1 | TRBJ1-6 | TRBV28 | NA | TGTGCCAGCAGTTCGGGACAGGGGGTAGGGTCACCCCTCCACTTT | CASSSGQGVGSPLHF
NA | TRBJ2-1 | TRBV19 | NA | TGTGCCAGTAGTCCAAGCGGAAACTACAATGAGCAGTTCTTC | CASSPSGNYNEQFF
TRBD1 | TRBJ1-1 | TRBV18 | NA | TGTGCCAGCTCACCGAGGGGGACAGCCTTGAACACTGAAGCTTTCTTT | CASSPRGTALNTEAFF
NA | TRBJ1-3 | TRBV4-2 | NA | TGTGCCAGCAGCCAAGAGGGGGCCCCTGGAAACACCATATATTTT | CASSQEGAPGNTIYF
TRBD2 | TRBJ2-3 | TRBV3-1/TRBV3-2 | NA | TGTGCCAGCAGCGAGCTTGCGGGGGGAAATACGCAGTATTTT | CASSELAGGNTQYF
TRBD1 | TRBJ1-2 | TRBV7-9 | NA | TGTGCCAGCAGCTTAGGAACGACAGGGGGCGATGGCTACACCTTC | CASSLGTTGGDGYTF
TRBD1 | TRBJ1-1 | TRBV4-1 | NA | TGCGCCAGCAGCCGGACAGGGACCCAGAACACTGAAGCTTTCTTT | CASSRTGTQNTEAFF
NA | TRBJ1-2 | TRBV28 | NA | TGTGCCAGCAGTGCTTGGACAGCTAACTATGGCTACACCTTC | CASSAWTANYGYTF
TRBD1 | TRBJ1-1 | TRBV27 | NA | TGTGCCAGCAGTGGAAGACAGGGCACTGAAGCTTTCTTT | CASSGRQGTEAFF
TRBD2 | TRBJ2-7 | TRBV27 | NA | TGTGCCAGCAGCCTGACTAGCAAGCTCTACGAGCAGTACTTC | CASSLTSKLYEQYF
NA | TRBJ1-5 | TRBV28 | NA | TGTGCCAGCAGTTTTTACGGGTCAAGTCAGCCCCAGCATTTT | CASSFYGSSQPQHF
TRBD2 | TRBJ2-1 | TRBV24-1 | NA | TGTGCCACCAGTGATTTGGGACTAGCGGGAAATGAGCAGTTCTTC | CATSDLGLAGNEQFF
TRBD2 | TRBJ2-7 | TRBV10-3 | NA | TGTGCCATCAGTGGGGACCGGCGACTAGCGGGAGAGGGCCTAACCTACGAGCAGTACTTC | CAISGDRRLAGEGLTYEQYF